The clone carrying this T cell receptor beta chain has just a few counts. This sample was taken from a study of cytomegalovirus exposure and HLA in healthy donors. Data came from immunoSEQ multiplex PCR; TCRdb stores just in-frame clones and leaves some out. The sample contains 200,000 to 250,000 clones, approximately 88% of which appear only once. The germline V gene encodes CDR1 MNHNS and CDR2 SASEGT. CDR3 size: 13 residues. V was clipped by 6 bases and J by 8 bases, with 16 bases between them. V and J are TRBV6-1 and TRBJ1-2; no clear D gene. The source is a woman aged 25 to 39 in good health and CMV-seropositive. The sample taken for sequencing was PBMCs. The CDR3 nucleotides are TGTGCCAGCAGCCGGGAGATCGCTGGGGGCTACACCTTC. Its translation: CASSREIAGGYTF.